This TCR beta chain is from a study of T cell repertoires in cytomegalovirus infection. This clonotype has only a few counts. Antigen specificity is unknown. Germline CDR1 is MNHEY and CDR2 is SVGEGT. Trimming shortened V by 2 bases and J by 7 bases, and 11 bases separated the two germline ends. The CDR3 is 13 amino acids. TCRdb independently ran MiXCR on the reads; one entry per CDR3 protein. The data show roughly 500,000 distinct CDR3 sequences, with 33% seen just once and roughly 17% held by the top ten. V and J are TRBV6-2 or TRBV6-3 and TRBJ1-1, with D unresolved. The starting material was cultured PBMCs, obtained from culture after CMV antigen stimulation. This receptor was identified in a human donor in good health (CMV status not recorded). Some clones in this sample may be carry-over from other donors' samples. CDR3 DNA sequence: TGTGCCAGCAGTTACCTGGAGGGAAATGAAGCTTTCTTT. The encoded protein is CASSYLEGNEAFF.